This TCR beta chain was captured by sequencing in a study of shared clonotypes between healthy human individuals. Study-level results: Owing to a small donor count, the genetic and exposure-history diversity represented was limited.

The count of this clone is one. Its specificity is unknown. In the original analysis: Junction-only immunoSEQ sequences carried no quality scores, so filtering differed. Profiled with immunoSEQ multiplex PCR; TCRdb holds only in-frame clones, not every one. The V and J calls and clone size are taken from that table; D and trimming were inferred from the DNA. The repertoire has around 1.4 million clones, around 98.5% of them found once; the top ten carry 0.36%. The clonotype was recovered from a young man in good health. Sequencing was carried out using naive CD4+ T cells sorted from blood. Noted subset: CD45RA+ positively selected.

In DNA, the CDR3 is TGCGCCAGCAGTTTACTAGTTTCAGATACGCAGTATTTT. It yields the protein CASSLLVSDTQYF. The chain couples TRBV5-1 to TRBJ2-3; a possible D gene is TRBD2 (5 bases). The length of the CDR3 is 13 residues. V shed 5 bases and J shed 4 bases, with 11 bases lying between them. Germline loops: CDR1 SGHRS, CDR2 YFSETQ. Full variable domain (remainder filled in from reference TRBV5-1 and TRBJ2-3): KAGVTQTPRYLIKTRGQQVTLSCSPISGHRSVSWYQQTPGQGLQFLFEYFSETQRNKGNFPGRFSGRQFSNSRSEMNVSTLELGDSALYLCASSLLVSDTQYFGPGTRLTVL.